The clone carrying this T cell receptor (beta chain) was counted at least ten times. Its antigen remains unknown. Relative to the germline gene, one junction end is altered; a read error may explain this. Employing constant-segment primers, 5'RACE generated TCR alpha and TCR beta cDNA libraries bearing sample barcodes and UMIs. TCRdb redid the calling of the 5' RACE reads with MiXCR, one entry per CDR3 protein. The table has about 560,000 distinct CDR3 sequences, about a fifth seen once. The data belong to a study of T-cell memory formation after mild COVID-19. Study-level background: Clustering of TCRs was largely donor specific.

CDR1 and CDR2 from the germline V gene are SEHNR and FQNEAQ (reference sequence). This CDR3 is 13 amino acids long. Overall study results and limits: Memory from before infection featured some responding clones, which suggests cross-reactive memory joined.

This clonotype was sampled from an adult woman who had mild COVID-19 (a few samples of this study predate the infection). Cell type and time point are not known. The specimen was PBMCs or a T cell subset sorted from them (not recorded which). V gene TRBV7-9 combines with J gene TRBJ2-5, with 10 bases aligning to TRBD2. The CDR3 region is CASSVAGGETQYF. Here the CDR3 DNA reads TGTGCCAGCAGCGTAGCGGGAGGCGAGACCCAGTACTTC.